This T cell receptor (beta chain) came from a study of cytomegalovirus exposure and HLA in healthy donors. PCR was performed using 60 Vbeta and 13 Jbeta primers. This table comes from immunoSEQ multiplex PCR, and its TCRdb copy is limited to in-frame clones, with some not included. Of approximately 160,000 clones listed, 70% to 85% are singletons. This CDR3 has 14 residues. The V gene lost 3 bases and the J gene lost 4 bases, with 11 bases spanning the gap. The germline CDR1 and CDR2 sequences are SGHRS and YFSETQ. This sequence originates from a man younger than 30 in good health and CMV-seronegative. What was sequenced was PBMCs. The chain couples TRBV5-1 to TRBJ1-5; TRBD1 is a possible D gene (5 bases). CDR3 loop: CASSSGDPNQPQHF. The CDR3 bases are TGCGCCAGCAGCTCGGGGGACCCAAATCAGCCCCAGCATTTT.